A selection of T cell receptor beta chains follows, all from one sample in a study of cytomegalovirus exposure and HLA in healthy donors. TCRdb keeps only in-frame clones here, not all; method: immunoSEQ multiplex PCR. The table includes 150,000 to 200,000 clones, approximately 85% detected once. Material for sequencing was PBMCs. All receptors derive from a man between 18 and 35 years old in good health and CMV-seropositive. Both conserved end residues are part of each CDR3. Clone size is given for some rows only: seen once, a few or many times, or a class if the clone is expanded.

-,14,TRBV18,CASSASGFTDTQYF
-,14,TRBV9,CASSGGGGGETQYF
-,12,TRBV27,CASGILTREQYF
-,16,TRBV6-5,CASSYADRVRINEQFF
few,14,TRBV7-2,CASSLLHKSYEQYF
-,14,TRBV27,CASRKRGPGQEQFF
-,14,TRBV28,CASSQPGRNTEAFF
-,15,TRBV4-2,CASSPEGEANYGYTF
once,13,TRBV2,CASNVADSYGYTF
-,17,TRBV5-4,CASSLGAGTMDNYGYTF
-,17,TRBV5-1,CASSPGLAGGSSYEQYF
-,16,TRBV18,CASSPIWDRVKTEAFF
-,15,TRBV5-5,CASSLRRGDDTEAFF
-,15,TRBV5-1,CASSLMSSLNYEQYF
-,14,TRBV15,CATSSGQGTDTQYF